The 12 T cell receptor beta chains presented below share a single source sample, sequenced in a study of tumor and adjacent non-tumor tissue in lung cancer (dated by TCRdb to the late 2010s). RNA was isolated from bulk, unsorted tissue, and RNA quality was assessed with a NanoDrop ND-1000 and an Agilent 2100. Distant non-tumor tissue taken more than 3 cm from the tumor edge was used as the normal lung sample. The library was produced with multiplex PCR. Instrument on record: Illumina HiSeq 2500. TCRbeta libraries were constructed through three rounds of nested PCR with primers (Table S4) according to protocols adapted from ARM-PCR. TCRdb trimmed the raw reads at Q25, called clones with MiXCR and kept productive beta chains. Every distinct CDR3 protein forms one entry, paired with its most common genes and DNA. The sample table lists 60,000 or so distinct CDR3 sequences, over 60% of them with a count of one. Of the sample, roughly a third is held by the ten largest clones.

Sequencing input: distant non-tumor lung tissue. The receptors were sampled from a man between 65 and 85 years old with non-small cell lung cancer.

Turning to this clonotype: One end of the junction fails to match germline, which may point to a read error. The V gene is TRBV6-1, the J gene TRBJ2-3; TRBD1 matches 10 bases. The CDR3 runs to 14 residues. Per the germline V gene, CDR1 is MNHNS and CDR2 is SASEGT. CDR3 DNA sequence: TGTGCCAGTAGTGATGGACAGGGGGCAGATACGCAGTATTTT. Amino acids: CASSDGQGADTQYF.

About this clonotype: The junction and the germline gene differ at one end; a read error may be behind it. The DNA for the CDR3 is TGTACCAACAGCTCAGGGAATGGAAACATCATATATTTT. Its translation: CTNSSGNGNIIYF. The J gene is TRBJ1-3, the V gene TRBV11-1; weak D call: TRBD1 (5 bases). In germline, CDR1 is SGHAT, CDR2 FQDESV (reference sequence). The CDR3 spans 13 residues.

J is TRBJ2-7 and V is TRBV11-2, with TRBD1 as a possible D gene (5 bases). V lost 8 bases and J lost 3, with 23 bases in between. This CDR3 is built from 16 residues. Germline CDR1 reads SGHAT; CDR2 reads FQNNGV. The CDR3 loop is CASSRYEDKAFYEQYF. The CDR3 region has the DNA TGTGCCAGCTCCCGATACGAGGACAAGGCATTCTACGAGCAGTACTTC.

Of note for this clonotype: Since a much larger clone is just one base distant, this may be a read error. The chain is built from TRBV5-5 and TRBJ2-2; perhaps D is TRBD1 or TRBD2 (6 bases each). The CDR3 length is 16 residues. Germline lookup yields CDR1 SGHKS and CDR2 YYEKEE (reference sequence). The CDR3 protein is CASSFGGHLTAGEPFF. In DNA form, the CDR3 reads TGTGCCAGCAGCTTCGGGGGCCACTTAACGGCCGGGGAGCCGTTTTTT.

This clonotype was seen ten or more times. The chain carries TRBV29-1 and TRBJ2-1; 10 nucleotides match TRBD2. CDR1 is SQVTM, CDR2 ANQGSEA, per germline. The CDR3 is made up of 15 amino acids. After removal of 5 bases from V and 5 bases from J, the junction contained 9 bases not matched to a gene. CDR3 amino acids: CSVLLSGRPNNEQFF. The CDR3 DNA reads as TGCAGCGTTTTGCTTAGCGGGAGGCCGAACAATGAGCAGTTCTTC.

Regarding this clonotype: A much bigger clone sits one base away, suggesting this may be a read error. The chain employs TRBV6-5 and TRBJ2-1; 15 bases are a match to TRBD2. Germline CDR1 reads MNHEY; CDR2 reads SVGAGI. This CDR3 comprises 15 residues. The CDR3 coding sequence is TGTGCCAGCAGTGATGGACTAGCGGGGGGGCTTGAGCTGTTCTTC. Its protein product is CASSDGLAGGLELFF.

The rearrangement uses TRBV5-4 and TRBJ1-2; 8 bases fit TRBD1. The CDR3 totals 15 residues. The germline gives CDR1 SGHNT, CDR2 YYREEE (reference sequence). V lost 6 bases and J lost 5; bases outside the gene matches: 12. In nucleotides, the CDR3 is TGTGCCAGCAACTACCCGGGACAGGACGTTTATGGCTACACCTTC. It encodes CASNYPGQDVYGYTF.

For this clonotype: One junction end does not reproduce the germline sequence, and a read error may be involved. This rearrangement joins TRBV11-3 to TRBJ2-2, with 7 bases fitting TRBD2. This CDR3 has 13 amino acids. Germline V gene data show CDR1 as SGHNT and CDR2 as YENEEA. The CDR3 coding sequence is TGTGCCAGCAACGGGGGGAACACCGGGGAGCTGCTTTTT. It encodes CASNGGNTGELLF.

Regarding this clonotype: A read error may produce the germline difference seen at one junction end. In nucleotides, the CDR3 is TGTGCCAACAGCTTGGGACAGGGTCCCTACAATGAGCAGTTCTTC. Its translation is CANSLGQGPYNEQFF. The chain recombines TRBV7-2 with TRBJ2-1, with 9 bases fitting TRBD1. This CDR3 is 15 amino acids long. The germline gives CDR1 SGHTA, CDR2 FQGNSA.

Note on this clonotype: Germline and junction disagree at one end, which may indicate a read error. The gene calls are TRBV11-2 and TRBJ2-7; no definite D call. The germline V gene has CDR1 SGHAT and CDR2 FQNNGV. This CDR3 contains 14 residues. The CDR3 bases are TGTACCAGCAGCTTAGGGCAGATTGAGTACGAGCAGTACTTC. It encodes CTSSLGQIEYEQYF. Supplemented by reference TRBV11-2 and TRBJ2-7, the full variable domain reads EAGVAQSPRYKIIEKRQSVAFWCNPISGHATLYWYQQILGQGPKLLIQFQNNGVVDDSQLPKDRFSAERLKGVDSTLKIQPAKLEDSAVYLCTSSLGQIEYEQYFGPGTRLTVT.

This rearrangement joins TRBV10-3 to TRBJ2-5; the D gene is possibly TRBD2 (5 bases). The CDR3 covers 15 residues. CDR1 and CDR2 (germline): ENHRY, SYGVKD. V gave up 0 bases and J gave up 5 bases, with 13 bases separating them. The DNA for the CDR3 is TGTGCCATCAGTGAGTCGAACCGGGAAGGGGAGACCCAGTACTTC. Protein: CAISESNREGETQYF.

This clonotype was seen once. This rearrangement joins TRBV10-3 to TRBJ2-7; 7 bases align to TRBD1. The V segment lost 7 bases and the J segment 6 bases; nucleotides outside the gene matches: 12. Germline-derived CDR1 and CDR2 are ENHRY and SYGVKD. CDR3 length: 14 residues. The CDR3 protein is CAINLGQWEFEQYF. CDR3 DNA: TGTGCCATCAATTTGGGACAGTGGGAGTTCGAGCAGTACTTC.